This paragraph reports one T cell receptor (beta chain). Antigen: not known. TCRdb keeps only in-frame clones here, not all; method: immunoSEQ multiplex PCR. Counted here are hundreds of thousands of clones, approximately 90% occurring once; the ten biggest clones make up roughly 0.83%. The data stem from a study of cytomegalovirus exposure and HLA in healthy donors. Broader study findings: In vitro confirmation showed three CMV-associated chains to be CMV antigen specific.

V was pared by 4 bases and J by 9 bases, with 11 bases between. The CDR3 is 11 amino acids. Germline CDR1 is SGHRS and CDR2 is YFSETQ. This TCR was recovered from a young woman in good health and CMV-seronegative. The chain employs TRBV5-1 and TRBJ2-7; D perhaps matches TRBD2 (6 bases). What was sequenced was PBMCs. The chain's CDR3 is CASSPGSGQYF. The CDR3 DNA reads TGCGCCAGCAGCCCCGGGAGCGGGCAGTACTTC.